A selection of T cell receptor beta chains follows, all from one sample in a study of blood T cell repertoires in COVID-19. Assay used: immunoSEQ multiplex PCR; TCRdb lists only in-frame clones, some missing. The sample yields some 180,000 clones, around 87% seen once. Specimen: peripheral blood. All receptors come from a woman of 80 years or more with COVID-19, enrolled during active disease. Each CDR3 is given with its conserved first and last residue.

CDR3 length | V gene | CDR3 protein
13 | TRBV19 | CASAGRVHEKLFF
16 | TRBV11-3 | CASSTGLAGGANTQYF
16 | TRBV7-8 | CASSLLAGGYGQPQHF
11 | TRBV12-3/TRBV12-4 | CASSQTDEQYF
15 | TRBV10-2 | CASSEIRLAGGEQYF
16 | TRBV9 | CASSVVPAGSTDTQYF
16 | TRBV6-2/TRBV6-3 | CASSYTKNRDGEKLFF
15 | TRBV4-3 | CASSPQGGEGNTIYF
11 | TRBV5-6 | CASSFENEQFF
12 | TRBV7-9 | CASSFVTAAAFF
15 | TRBV7-3 | CASSLGTSGGNEQFF
18 | TRBV3-1/TRBV3-2 | CASSRSTSQDTPIYEQYF
12 | TRBV5-4 | CASSLSGEKLFF
15 | TRBV7-2 | CASSPRTGGTGELFF
16 | TRBV5-4 | CASSTGRDRAQETQYF
15 | TRBV5-6 | CASSFGVRVPHEQYF
14 | TRBV28 | CASSIAGTSYEQYF
13 | TRBV6-2/TRBV6-3 | CASSQDRNYGYTF
11 | TRBV18 | CASSPKEGAFF
12 | TRBV6-5 | CASSYGGGLAFF
15 | TRBV6-2/TRBV6-3 | CASSYSETGYQPQHF
15 | TRBV5-1 | CASSLTAGTGYEQYF
17 | TRBV7-2 | CASSLGRTSGSTDTQYF
13 | TRBV28 | CASSFGSSYEQYF
13 | TRBV5-1 | CASSSGQFSQQFF
16 | TRBV5-1 | CASSARGSGRIGEQYF
13 | TRBV9 | CASSVGPRGELFF
16 | TRBV28 | CASSLWGVGSSQPQHF
19 | TRBV9 | CASSPGGTSGWGSYNEQFF
16 | TRBV7-9 | CASSLITGGGNSPLHF
12 | TRBV7-9 | CASSKPPDYQYF
15 | TRBV5-1 | CASSLEVTGNSPLHF
16 | TRBV6-6 | CASSRSSNIAKNIQYF
17 | TRBV7-9 | CASSLAGGLMTGNTIYF
16 | TRBV7-3 | CASSLSPVGVQETQYF
13 | TRBV7-9 | CASSTGVVTEAFF
14 | TRBV28 | CASSLSGGSGELFF
14 | TRBV5-1 | CASSSSPGGDIQYF
15 | TRBV5-8 | CASSLTGGASNTQYF
15 | TRBV6-1 | CASSEWTSGTDTQYF
15 | TRBV19 | CASSIPSGAGNEQFF
14 | TRBV7-8 | CASSLDRGGTEAFF
13 | TRBV5-1 | CASMRQHTGELFF
13 | TRBV30 | CAWTTDRGYEQYF
13 | TRBV12-3/TRBV12-4 | CASGTGTNYGYTF
15 | TRBV11-2 | CASSLTGGERGPQHF
14 | TRBV27 | CASSFQGGNTEAFF
17 | TRBV6-2/TRBV6-3 | CASSAGPGLAGVYEQFF
13 | TRBV4-3 | CASSQRTDQPQHF
16 | TRBV6-1 | CASSEYTGLNTGELFF
15 | TRBV7-2 | CASTLTSGGSYEQYF
15 | TRBV29-1 | CSVEGTSGSSYEQYF
17 | TRBV7-9 | CASIRWTGALLGYGYTF
15 | TRBV4-1 | CASSQDSGGQETQYF
16 | TRBV19 | CASSVYQAGLGYEQYF